Below, 32 T cell receptor beta chains from the same sample are listed, as sequenced in a study of glioma-infiltrating T cells. Amplification of TCR alpha and beta CDR3 regions from RNA used iRepertoire nested multiplex PCR. In TCRdb, the multiplex PCR reads were re-called with MiXCR into one record per CDR3 protein. This table holds fewer than 500,000 distinct CDR3 sequences, roughly two fifths found once. The sample consisted of glioma tissue, nonneoplastic brain tissue, or PBMCs (not recorded which). These receptors were obtained from a human donor with low-grade glioma or glioblastoma, undergoing nonglioma brain surgery, or in good health (not recorded which).

The chain links TRBV20-1 to TRBJ2-1, with D unclear. This CDR3 region has 12 residues. Looked up from germline, CDR1 is DFQATT and CDR2 is SNEGSKA (reference sequence). The V end was cut by 6 bases, the J end by 7 bases, with 13 bases between. The CDR3 DNA is TGCAGTGCCCCAAGTTTGGGGAATGAGCAGTTCTTC. Protein product: CSAPSLGNEQFF.

The chain's CDR3 is CASSPLDGHEQFF. The CDR3 DNA reads TGTGCCAGCAGCCCACTGGACGGCCATGAGCAGTTCTTC. J is TRBJ2-1 and V is TRBV3-1; D not resolved. The germline CDR1 and CDR2 sequences are LGHDT and YNNKEL (reference sequence). Trimming stripped 4 bases from V and 8 bases from J, with 12 bases between. CDR3 length equals 13 residues.

The chain carries TRBV7-9 and TRBJ2-5, with 7 bases fitting TRBD1. The CDR3 consists of 15 residues. CDR1 is SEHNR, CDR2 FQNEAQ, per germline (reference sequence). J lost 1 base, V lost 5 bases, and 7 bases had no gene match. The CDR3 DNA is TGTGCCAGCAGCAGGGCTACAGGGGCCCAAGAGACCCAGTACTTC. Encoded protein: CASSRATGAQETQYF. The complete variable domain, with remaining parts taken from reference TRBV7-9 and TRBJ2-5, reads DTGVSQNPRHKITKRGQNVTFRCDPISEHNRLYWYRQTLGQGPEFLTYFQNEAQLEKSRLLSDRFSAERPKGSFSTLEIQRTEQGDSAMYLCASSRATGAQETQYFGPGTRLLVL.

Of note for this clonotype: A much larger clone lies one base from this, so it may be a read error. CDR3 sequence: CATSRGLAGNFYEQYF. The CDR3 nucleotides are TGTGCCACCAGCAGAGGACTAGCGGGGAACTTCTACGAGCAGTACTTC. The gene calls are TRBV15 and TRBJ2-7; 11 bases map to TRBD2. Germline V gives CDR1 LNHNV, CDR2 YYDKDF (reference sequence). The CDR3 loop spans 16 amino acids. V lost 1 base, J lost 3 bases, and 5 bases stayed unmatched. Combining the CDR3 with reference TRBV15 and TRBJ2-7 gives the whole variable domain DAMVIQNPRYQVTQFGKPVTLSCSQTLNHNVMYWYQQKSSQAPKLLFHYYDKDFNNEADTPDNFQSRRPNTSFCFLDIRSPGLGDTAMYLCATSRGLAGNFYEQYFGPGTRLTVT.

The chain has TRBV28 and TRBJ2-7, with TRBD2 as a possible D gene (5 bases). Trimming pared 2 bases from V and 4 bases from J, leaving 9 bases between. Per the germline V gene, CDR1 is MDHEN and CDR2 is SYDVKM. The CDR3 runs to 13 residues. The CDR3 is CASSLMSGYEQYF. The CDR3 DNA sequence: TGTGCCAGCAGTTTAATGTCGGGGTACGAGCAGTACTTC.

In the case of this clonotype: Compared with germline, one end of the junction differs, possibly owing to a read error. The chain is built from TRBV28 and TRBJ1-1; a possible D gene is TRBD1 (5 bases). The germline gives CDR1 MDHEN, CDR2 SYDVKM. This CDR3 is 13 amino acids long. CDR3 sequence reads: CASSLLGVSEDFF. In nucleotides, the CDR3 is TGTGCCAGCAGTTTATTGGGGGTGTCTGAAGATTTCTTT.

This clonotype showed up just a few times. The chain recombines TRBV4-2 with TRBJ1-5; no clear D. Trimming pared 0 bases from V and 3 bases from J, leaving 18 bases between. The V gene's germline CDR1 is LGHNA and CDR2 YNFKEQ. The CDR3 runs 18 residues. The CDR3 here is CASSQDWLGRQNNQPQHF. The CDR3 DNA follows: TGTGCCAGCAGCCAAGATTGGCTCGGGCGGCAGAACAATCAGCCCCAGCATTTT.

Concerning this clonotype: This may come from a read error, since a much larger clone is one base off. The chain joins TRBV27 to TRBJ1-6; D is undetermined. In germline, CDR1 is MNHEY, CDR2 SMNVEV (reference sequence). Trimming left V 5 bases short and J 9 bases short, with 8 bases between. The CDR3 totals 12 residues. The CDR3 sequence is CASSPRGSPLHF. In DNA form, the CDR3 reads TGTGCCAGCAGTCCACGGGGTTCACCCCTCCACTTT.

A word on this clonotype: Germline and junction disagree at one end, which may indicate a read error. The chain combines TRBV28 with TRBJ1-2, with 7 bases identical to TRBD1. The CDR3 length is 13 residues. Germline loops: CDR1 MDHEN, CDR2 SYDVKM. The chain's CDR3 is CGSSSQGVGGYTF. The DNA of the CDR3 is TGTGGCAGCAGTTCTCAGGGGGTTGGTGGCTACACCTTC.

The chain uses TRBV7-3 and TRBJ2-6; D gene uncertain. CDR3 length: 15 residues. With 4 bases removed from V and 4 bases from J, the gap between germline ends came to 11 bases. Germline V CDR1 and CDR2: SGHTA, FQGTGA. The CDR3 bases are TGTGCCAGCAGCTCCTCTATACCGGGGGCCAACGTCCTGACTTTC. Protein product: CASSSSIPGANVLTF.

The chain joins TRBV19 to TRBJ1-4; D remains unclear. The CDR3 consists of 12 residues. Germline CDR1 is LNHDA and CDR2 is SQIVND (reference sequence). V lost 8 bases to trimming and J lost 10 bases, with 14 bases between them. As DNA, the CDR3 is TGTGCCAGTTCTGGTCCGCTTGGAAAACTGTTTTTT. This translates into CASSGPLGKLFF.

Comments on this clonotype: Given a much more abundant clone one base away, this may be a read error. The DNA is omitted, as the CDR3 cannot be located on it reliably, and the CDR3 follows TCRdb's listing. The chain joins TRBV4-1 to TRBJ2-7; the DNA was not compared with TRBD1, the D call given in the table. The CDR3 adds up to 16 amino acids, both ends counted. Germline CDR1 and CDR2: MGHRA and YSYEKL. The CDR3 here is CASSQDVGQGTYEKYF.

With respect to this clonotype: A much larger clone lies a single base off, so this may be a read error. V gene TRBV7-9 combines with J gene TRBJ1-1; D is uncertain. Trimming took off 8 bases at V and 3 bases at J, with 10 bases between the two ends. CDR3 length: 12 amino acids. Germline V lookup: CDR1 SEHNR, CDR2 FQNEAQ (reference sequence). The CDR3 reads CASGQDDTEAFF. For the CDR3, the DNA is TGTGCCAGCGGCCAGGACGACACTGAAGCTTTCTTT.

The chain employs TRBV7-2 and TRBJ2-3; 14 nucleotides align to TRBD2. V lost 5 bases, J lost 5 bases, and 6 bases stayed unmatched. The CDR3 sequence is 16 residues long. Germline loops: CDR1 SGHTA, CDR2 FQGNSA. The CDR3 nucleotides read TGTGCCAGCAGCGCCGGACTAGCGGGAGGCGGAGATACGCAGTATTTT. It translates to CASSAGLAGGGDTQYF.

This clonotype was found a few times. This chain links TRBV2 with TRBJ2-7; D not certain. With 4 bases removed from V and 3 bases from J, the gap between germline ends came to 7 bases. The CDR3 covers 12 residues. Germline CDR1 reads SNHLY; CDR2 reads FYNNEI. The DNA for the CDR3 is TGTGCCAGCAGTGGTGGCGGCTACGAGCAGTACTTC. Translating it yields CASSGGGYEQYF. The complete variable domain, with remaining parts taken from reference TRBV2 and TRBJ2-7, reads EPEVTQTPSHQVTQMGQEVILRCVPISNHLYFYWYRQILGQKVEFLVSFYNNEISEKSEIFDDQFSVERPDGSNFTLKIRSTKLEDSAMYFCASSGGGYEQYFGPGTRLTVT.

Remarks on this clonotype: One base away lies a much larger clone, so this may be a sequencing read error. This chain connects TRBV4-3 to TRBJ2-1; no reliable D call. The CDR3 spans 15 residues. From germline, CDR1 is LGHNA and CDR2 YSLEER. The germline V and J ends were trimmed by 2 bases and 0 bases, with 8 bases remaining between them. CDR3 in amino acids: CASSQCSSSYNEQFF. CDR3 in DNA: TGCGCCAGCAGCCAATGCTCGAGCTCCTACAATGAGCAGTTCTTC.

The chain joins TRBV15 to TRBJ2-5, with D possibly matching TRBD1 (5 bases). V was clipped by 0 bases and J by 4 bases, with 9 bases between them. This CDR3 is built from 14 residues. Looked up from germline, CDR1 is LNHNV and CDR2 is YYDKDF (reference sequence). CDR3 DNA sequence: TGTGCCACCAGCAGAGACAGGGCCCGAGAGACCCAGTACTTC. Its translation is CATSRDRARETQYF.

This clonotype has more than one count but fewer than ten. V and J are TRBV6-1 and TRBJ2-1; 11 nucleotides agree with TRBD2. This CDR3 has 15 amino acids. CDR1 MNHNS and CDR2 SASEGT come from the germline V gene. V lost 5 bases to trimming and J lost 5 bases; unmatched junction nucleotides: 5. The CDR3, as DNA: TGTGCCAGCAGTAAACTAGCGGGAGCTAACAATGAGCAGTTCTTC. It specifies CASSKLAGANNEQFF.

This clonotype was seen a handful of times. The J gene is TRBJ2-5, the V gene TRBV20-1; D might be TRBD2 (6 bases). The germline gives CDR1 DFQATT, CDR2 SNEGSKA (reference sequence). This CDR3 is built from 14 residues. The V and J ends lost 5 bases and 2 bases respectively, with 15 bases between them. CDR3 bases: TGCAGTGCTTTTTCCGGGACTGCACAAGAGACCCAGTACTTC. Translated, it gives CSAFSGTAQETQYF.

The table lists this clonotype with many counts. The DNA of the CDR3 is TGTGCCAGCAGATATAAGTCGGGACCTAATCCGGAGACCCAGTACTTC. It yields the protein CASRYKSGPNPETQYF. This chain connects TRBV28 to TRBJ2-5, with D perhaps TRBD1 or TRBD2 (5 bases each). Trimming took off 6 bases at V and 5 bases at J, with 22 bases between the two ends. The CDR3 is 16 amino acids. Germline V gene data show CDR1 as MDHEN and CDR2 as SYDVKM.

In nucleotides, the CDR3 is TGTGCCAGCAGCTCGGCACAGTACCAAGAGACCCAGTACTTC. Protein product: CASSSAQYQETQYF. This chain uses TRBV4-2 with TRBJ2-5; the D is unclear. Trimming stripped 5 bases from V and 0 bases from J, with 10 bases between. This CDR3 has 14 residues. Germline loops: CDR1 LGHNA, CDR2 YNFKEQ.

This clonotype was detected a few times. The chain carries TRBV10-3 and TRBJ1-4; D is ambiguous. The CDR3 spans 13 residues. Germline CDR1 and CDR2: ENHRY and SYGVKD. V was pared by 2 bases and J by 8 bases, with 9 bases between. CDR3 residues: CAISENSKEKLFF. DNA of the CDR3: TGTGCCATCAGTGAGAACAGCAAGGAAAAACTGTTTTTT.

This clonotype was detected once. A much bigger clone sits one base away, suggesting this may be a read error. V usage is TRBV28 and J usage is TRBJ2-7; D is unresolved. CDR1 is MDHEN and CDR2 is SYDVKM in the germline V gene. The CDR3 contains 11 residues. CDR3 in amino acids: CARSFGYEQYF. CDR3 bases: TGTGCCAGAAGTTTTGGGTACGAGCAGTACTTC.

A note on this clonotype: One end of the junction varies from germline; a read error may be responsible. This rearrangement joins TRBV6-5 to TRBJ1-2, with no clear D. Germline-derived CDR1 and CDR2 are MNHEY and SVGAGI. The CDR3 has 15 amino acids. The CDR3 sequence: CASRYGRPTNNGYTF. CDR3 nucleotides: TGTGCCAGCAGATACGGCAGGCCGACTAACAATGGCTACACCTTC.

The rearrangement joins TRBV7-9 to TRBJ2-1, with a possible D match to TRBD1 (5 bases). CDR1 and CDR2 (germline): SEHNR, FQNEAQ (reference sequence). V lost 1 base and J lost 10, with 14 bases in between. This CDR3 has 14 amino acids. As DNA, the CDR3 is TGTGCCAGCAGCTTAGAGTTAAGGCGACAGGAGCAGTTCTTC. The encoded protein is CASSLELRRQEQFF.

There are a few counts of this clonotype. V gene TRBV18 combines with J gene TRBJ2-7; D is undetermined. Trimming cost V 3 bases and J 0 bases, with 12 bases left between them. Germline V gives CDR1 KGHSH, CDR2 LQKENI. This CDR3 spans 15 amino acids. CDR3 bases: TGTGCCAGCTCACCGGACGGGTCTAGCTCCTACGAGCAGTACTTC. It specifies CASSPDGSSSYEQYF.

The rearrangement joins TRBV27 to TRBJ2-1; 9 bases match TRBD2. In germline, CDR1 is MNHEY, CDR2 SMNVEV (reference sequence). Trimming removed 6 bases from V and 1 base from J; junction bases left unmatched: 22. The CDR3 is 21 residues long. The CDR3 reads CASSSRRDSGRDWRSYNEQFF. As DNA, the CDR3 is TGTGCCAGCAGCTCCCGAAGAGATAGCGGGAGAGATTGGAGGTCCTACAATGAGCAGTTCTTC.

V usage is TRBV20-1 and J usage is TRBJ2-3; no clear D. The CDR3 is made up of 16 amino acids. Trimming pared 1 base from V and 0 bases from J, leaving 14 bases between. Germline CDR1 reads DFQATT; CDR2 reads SNEGSKA (reference sequence). In DNA form, the CDR3 reads TGCAGTGCTAGAGGCAATACCAAGTCTAGCACAGATACGCAGTATTTT. It encodes CSARGNTKSSTDTQYF.

At least ten counts were recorded for this clonotype. This sequence joins TRBV20-1 and TRBJ2-1; TRBD2 matches 14 bases. The CDR3 runs to 16 residues. Germline values: CDR1 DFQATT, CDR2 SNEGSKA (reference sequence). Germline trimming cut 2 bases from V and 8 bases from J; bases unmatched to any gene: 8. This chain's CDR3 is CSARSPGLAGEYEQFF. Written as DNA, the CDR3 is TGCAGTGCTAGATCACCGGGACTAGCGGGAGAGTATGAGCAGTTCTTC.

Concerning this clonotype itself: A read error may be the cause here, since a much bigger clone is one base away. This chain links TRBV20-1 with TRBJ1-6, with TRBD1 as a possible D gene (6 bases). Germline CDR1 and CDR2: DFQATT and SNEGSKA (reference sequence). This CDR3 region has 13 residues. The CDR3 DNA is TGCAGTGCTTTTACAGGGAGAAATTCACCCCGCCACTTT. It encodes CSAFTGRNSPRHF.

The CDR3 bases are TGTGCCAGCAGTGAAGGGGGGACCCAGTACTTC. Amino acid sequence: CASSEGGTQYF. The chain recombines TRBV6-1 with TRBJ2-5; D uncertain. CDR1 and CDR2 (germline): MNHNS, SASEGT. Between the trimmed V and J ends, which lost 1 base and 7 bases, there was a span of 4 bases. This CDR3 comprises 11 residues.

This clonotype was seen repeatedly, ten times or more. This chain connects TRBV20-1 to TRBJ2-1, with D possibly TRBD2 on 6 matching bases. V was cut by 6 bases and J by 3 bases, with 12 bases left in between. CDR1 is DFQATT and CDR2 is SNEGSKA in the germline V gene (reference sequence). The length of the CDR3 is 13 residues. DNA of the CDR3: TGCAGTGCCCAGATGGGGGGCTACAATGAGCAGTTCTTC. Its protein is CSAQMGGYNEQFF.